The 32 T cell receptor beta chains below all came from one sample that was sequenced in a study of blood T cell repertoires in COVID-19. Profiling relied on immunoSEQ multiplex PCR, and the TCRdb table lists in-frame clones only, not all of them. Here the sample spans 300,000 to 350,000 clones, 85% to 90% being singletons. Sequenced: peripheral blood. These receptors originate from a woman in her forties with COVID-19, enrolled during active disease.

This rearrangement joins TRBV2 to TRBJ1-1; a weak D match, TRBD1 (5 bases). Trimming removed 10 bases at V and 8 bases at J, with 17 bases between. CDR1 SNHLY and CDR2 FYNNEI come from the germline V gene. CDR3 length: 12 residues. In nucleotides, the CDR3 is TGTGCCACCTCGACAGATCGGCGGGAAGCTTTCTTT. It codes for CATSTDRREAFF.

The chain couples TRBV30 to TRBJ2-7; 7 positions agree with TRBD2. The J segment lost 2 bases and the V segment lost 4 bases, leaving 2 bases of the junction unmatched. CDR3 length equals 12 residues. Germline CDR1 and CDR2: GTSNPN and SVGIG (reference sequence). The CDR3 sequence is CAWTSGPYEQYF. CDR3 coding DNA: TGTGCCTGGACTAGCGGACCCTACGAGCAGTACTTC.

The CDR3 coding sequence is TGTGCCAGCAGTTACGCGGCGGGGCGAGGGACTGAAGCTTTCTTT. Protein: CASSYAAGRGTEAFF. V gene TRBV6-5 combines with J gene TRBJ1-1; a possible D gene is TRBD1 (5 bases). V was trimmed by 2 bases and J by 5 bases, leaving 15 bases between them. Germline loops: CDR1 MNHEY, CDR2 SVGAGI. CDR3 length equals 15 residues.

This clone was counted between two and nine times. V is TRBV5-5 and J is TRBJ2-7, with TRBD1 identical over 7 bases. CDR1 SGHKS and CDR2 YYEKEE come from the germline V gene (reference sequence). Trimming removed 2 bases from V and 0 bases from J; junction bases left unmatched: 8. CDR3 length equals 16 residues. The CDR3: CASSFRQGMSSYEQYF. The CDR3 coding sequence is TGTGCCAGCAGCTTTCGACAGGGAATGAGCTCCTACGAGCAGTACTTC.

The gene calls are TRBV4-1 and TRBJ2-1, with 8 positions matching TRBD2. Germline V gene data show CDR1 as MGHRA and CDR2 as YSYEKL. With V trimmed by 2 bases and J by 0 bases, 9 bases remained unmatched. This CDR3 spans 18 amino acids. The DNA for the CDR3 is TGCGCCAGCAGCCAACGCACGTCCGGACTAGCCTCCTACAATGAGCAGTTCTTC. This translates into CASSQRTSGLASYNEQFF.

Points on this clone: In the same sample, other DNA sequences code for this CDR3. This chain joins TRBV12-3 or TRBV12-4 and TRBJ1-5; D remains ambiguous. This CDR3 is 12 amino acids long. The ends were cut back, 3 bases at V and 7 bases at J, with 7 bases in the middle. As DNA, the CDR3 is TGTGCCAGCAGTTTCGGGGAACAGCCCCAGCATTTT. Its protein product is CASSFGEQPQHF.

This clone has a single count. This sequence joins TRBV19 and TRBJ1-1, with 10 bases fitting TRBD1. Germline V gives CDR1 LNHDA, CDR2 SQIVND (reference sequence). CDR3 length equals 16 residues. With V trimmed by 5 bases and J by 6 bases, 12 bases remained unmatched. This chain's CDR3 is CASSPPPGQGKSEAFF. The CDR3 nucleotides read TGTGCCAGTAGTCCTCCTCCGGGACAGGGGAAGTCTGAAGCTTTCTTT.

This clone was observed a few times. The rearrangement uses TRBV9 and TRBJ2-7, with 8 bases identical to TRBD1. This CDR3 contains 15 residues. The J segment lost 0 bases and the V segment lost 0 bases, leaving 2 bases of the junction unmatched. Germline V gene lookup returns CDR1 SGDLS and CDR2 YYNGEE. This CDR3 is CASSVAGTGSYEQYF. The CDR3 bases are TGTGCCAGCAGCGTAGCTGGGACAGGCTCCTACGAGCAGTACTTC. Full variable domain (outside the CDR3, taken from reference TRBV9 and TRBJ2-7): DSGVTQTPKHLITATGQRVTLRCSPRSGDLSVYWYQQSLDQGLQFLIQYYNGEERAKGNILERFSAQQFPDLHSELNLSSLELGDSALYFCASSVAGTGSYEQYFGPGTRLTVT.

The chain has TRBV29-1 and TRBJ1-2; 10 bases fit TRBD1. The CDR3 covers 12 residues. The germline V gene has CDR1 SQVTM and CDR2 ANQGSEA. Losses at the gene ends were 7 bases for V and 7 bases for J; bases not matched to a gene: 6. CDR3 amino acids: CSGARDRGGYTF. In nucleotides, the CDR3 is TGCAGCGGAGCTCGGGACAGGGGTGGCTACACCTTC. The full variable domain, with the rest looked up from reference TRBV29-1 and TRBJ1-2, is SAVISQKPSRDICQRGTSLTIQCQVDSQVTMMFWYRQQPGQSLTLIATANQGSEATYESGFVIDKFPISRPNLTFSTLTVSNMSPEDSSIYLCSGARDRGGYTFGSGTRLTVV.

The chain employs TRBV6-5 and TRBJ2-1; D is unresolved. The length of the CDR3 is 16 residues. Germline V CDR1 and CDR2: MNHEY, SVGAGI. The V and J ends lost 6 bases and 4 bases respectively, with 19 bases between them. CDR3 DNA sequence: TGTGCCAGCAGGTACAGCACGAGCCCACGGTACAATGAGCAGTTCTTC. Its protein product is CASRYSTSPRYNEQFF.

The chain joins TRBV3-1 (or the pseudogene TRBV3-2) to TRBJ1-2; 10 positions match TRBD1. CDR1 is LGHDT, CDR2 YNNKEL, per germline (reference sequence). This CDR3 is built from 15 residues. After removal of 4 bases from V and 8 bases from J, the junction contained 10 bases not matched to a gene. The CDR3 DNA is TGTGCCAGCAGCCGAGGAGGGACAGGGGATCAGGGCTACACCTTC. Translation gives CASSRGGTGDQGYTF.

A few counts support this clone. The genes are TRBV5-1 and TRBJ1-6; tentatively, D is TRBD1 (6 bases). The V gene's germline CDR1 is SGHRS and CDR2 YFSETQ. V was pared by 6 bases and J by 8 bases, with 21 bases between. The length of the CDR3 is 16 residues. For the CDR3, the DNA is TGCGCCAGCACCCCGTACCCAACCAGGGGCGATTCACCCCTCCACTTT. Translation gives CASTPYPTRGDSPLHF.

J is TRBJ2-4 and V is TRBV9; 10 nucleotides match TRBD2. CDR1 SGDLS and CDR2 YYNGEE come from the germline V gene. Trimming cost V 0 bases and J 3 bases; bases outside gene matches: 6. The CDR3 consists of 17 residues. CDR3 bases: TGTGCCAGCAGCGTAGATCCTAGCGGGGGTGTCAAAAACATTCAGTACTTC. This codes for CASSVDPSGGVKNIQYF.

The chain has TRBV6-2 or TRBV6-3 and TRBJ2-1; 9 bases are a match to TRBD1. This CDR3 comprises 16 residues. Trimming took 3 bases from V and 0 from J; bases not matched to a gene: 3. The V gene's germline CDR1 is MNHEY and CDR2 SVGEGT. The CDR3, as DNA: TGTGCCAGCAGTTATTCGACAGGGGGCTCCTACAATGAGCAGTTCTTC. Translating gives CASSYSTGGSYNEQFF.

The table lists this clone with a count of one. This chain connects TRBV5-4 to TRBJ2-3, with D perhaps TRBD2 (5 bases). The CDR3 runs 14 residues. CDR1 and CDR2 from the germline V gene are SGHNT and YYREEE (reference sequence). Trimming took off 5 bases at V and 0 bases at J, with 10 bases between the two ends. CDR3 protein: CASSERPSTDTQYF. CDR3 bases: TGTGCCAGCAGTGAGCGGCCTAGCACAGATACGCAGTATTTT.

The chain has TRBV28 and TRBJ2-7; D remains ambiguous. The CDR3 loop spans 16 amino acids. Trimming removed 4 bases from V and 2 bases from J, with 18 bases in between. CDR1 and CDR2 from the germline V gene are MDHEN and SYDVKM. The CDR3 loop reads CASSSHGYPITYEQYF. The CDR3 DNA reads TGTGCCAGCAGTTCCCACGGTTACCCGATTACCTACGAGCAGTACTTC.

CDR3 DNA: TGTGCCAGCAGTCCCGGTAGGAGCTCTGGAAACACCATATATTTT. Translated: CASSPGRSSGNTIYF. The chain employs TRBV6-2 or TRBV6-3 and TRBJ1-3; no clear D gene. Germline lookup yields CDR1 MNHEY and CDR2 SVGEGT. The CDR3 has 15 residues. V was shortened by 5 bases and J by 0 bases, with 11 bases between the two germline ends.

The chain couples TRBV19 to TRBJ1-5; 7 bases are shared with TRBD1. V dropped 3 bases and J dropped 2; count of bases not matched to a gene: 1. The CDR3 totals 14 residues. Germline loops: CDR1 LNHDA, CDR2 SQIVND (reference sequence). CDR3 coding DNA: TGTGCCAGTAGTATGGGACAGCGCAATCAGCCCCAGCATTTT. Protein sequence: CASSMGQRNQPQHF. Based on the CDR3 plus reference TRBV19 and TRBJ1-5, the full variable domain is DGGITQSPKYLFRKEGQNVTLSCEQNLNHDAMYWYRQDPGQGLRLIYYSQIVNDFQKGDIAEGYSVSREKKESFPLTVTSAQKNPTAFYLCASSMGQRNQPQHFGDGTRLSIL.

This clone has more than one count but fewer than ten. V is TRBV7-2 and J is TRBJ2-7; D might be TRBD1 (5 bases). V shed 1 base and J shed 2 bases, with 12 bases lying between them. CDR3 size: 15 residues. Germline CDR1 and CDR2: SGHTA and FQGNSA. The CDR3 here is CASSLEGREAYEQYF. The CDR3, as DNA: TGTGCCAGCAGCTTAGAAGGCAGGGAAGCCTACGAGCAGTACTTC.

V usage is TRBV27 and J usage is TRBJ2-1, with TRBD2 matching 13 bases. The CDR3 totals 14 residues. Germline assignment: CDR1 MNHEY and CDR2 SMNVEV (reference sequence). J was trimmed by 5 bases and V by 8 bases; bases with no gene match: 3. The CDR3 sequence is CASQGLAGNNEQFF. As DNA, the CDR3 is TGTGCCAGCCAGGGACTAGCGGGAAACAATGAGCAGTTCTTC.

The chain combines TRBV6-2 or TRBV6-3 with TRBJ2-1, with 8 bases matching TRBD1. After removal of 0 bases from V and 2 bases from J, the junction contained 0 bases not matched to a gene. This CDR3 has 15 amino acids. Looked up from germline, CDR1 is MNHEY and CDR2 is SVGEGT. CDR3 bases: TGTGCCAGCAGTTACTCGGACAGGGCCTACAATGAGCAGTTCTTC. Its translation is CASSYSDRAYNEQFF.

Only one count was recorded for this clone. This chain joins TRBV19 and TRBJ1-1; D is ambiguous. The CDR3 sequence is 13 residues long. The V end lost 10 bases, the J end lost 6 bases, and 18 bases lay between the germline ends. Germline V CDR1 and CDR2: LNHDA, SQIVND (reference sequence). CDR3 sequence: CATSGVVGSEAFF. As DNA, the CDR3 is TGTGCCACTTCCGGGGTAGTGGGCTCTGAAGCTTTCTTT.

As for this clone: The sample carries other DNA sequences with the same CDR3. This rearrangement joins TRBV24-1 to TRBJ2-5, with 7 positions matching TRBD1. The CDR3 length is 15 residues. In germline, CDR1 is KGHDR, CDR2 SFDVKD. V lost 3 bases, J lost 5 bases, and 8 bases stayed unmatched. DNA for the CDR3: TGTGCCACCAGTGATCCGACAGGGTCTGGTGAGACCCAGTACTTC. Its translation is CATSDPTGSGETQYF.

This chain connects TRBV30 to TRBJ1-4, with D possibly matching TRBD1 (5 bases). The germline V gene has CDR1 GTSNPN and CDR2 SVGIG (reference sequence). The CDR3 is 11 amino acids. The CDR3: CGCQGGEKLFF. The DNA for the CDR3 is TGTGGGTGCCAGGGAGGTGAAAAACTGTTTTTT.

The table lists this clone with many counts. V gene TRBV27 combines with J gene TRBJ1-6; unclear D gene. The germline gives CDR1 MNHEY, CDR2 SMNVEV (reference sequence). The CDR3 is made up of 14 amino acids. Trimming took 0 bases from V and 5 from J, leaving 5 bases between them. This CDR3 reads CASSLSADNSPLHF. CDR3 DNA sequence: TGTGCCAGCAGTTTATCGGCAGATAATTCACCCCTCCACTTT.

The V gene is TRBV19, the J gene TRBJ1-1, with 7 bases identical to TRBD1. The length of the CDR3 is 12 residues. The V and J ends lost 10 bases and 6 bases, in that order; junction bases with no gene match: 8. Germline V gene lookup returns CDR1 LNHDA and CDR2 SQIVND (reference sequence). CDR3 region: CAIRRGQAEAFF. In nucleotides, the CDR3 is TGTGCCATTAGAAGGGGGCAGGCTGAAGCTTTCTTT.

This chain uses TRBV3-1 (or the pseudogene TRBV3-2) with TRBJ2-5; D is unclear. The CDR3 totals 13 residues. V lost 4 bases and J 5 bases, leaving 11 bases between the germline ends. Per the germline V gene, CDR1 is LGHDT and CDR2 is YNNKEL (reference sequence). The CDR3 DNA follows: TGTGCCAGCAGCCCCCCCTCCCGGGAGACCCAGTACTTC. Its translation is CASSPPSRETQYF.

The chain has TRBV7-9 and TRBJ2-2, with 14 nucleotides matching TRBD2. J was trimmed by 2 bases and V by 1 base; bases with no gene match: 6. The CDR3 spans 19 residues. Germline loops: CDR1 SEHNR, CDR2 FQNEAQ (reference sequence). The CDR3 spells CASSLEGGLAGGNTGELFF. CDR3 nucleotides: TGTGCCAGCAGCTTAGAGGGAGGACTAGCGGGAGGTAACACCGGGGAGCTGTTTTTT.

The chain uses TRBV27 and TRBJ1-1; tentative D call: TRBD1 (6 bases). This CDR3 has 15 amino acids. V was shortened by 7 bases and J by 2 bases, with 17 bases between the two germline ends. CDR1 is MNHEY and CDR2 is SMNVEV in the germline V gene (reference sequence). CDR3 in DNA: TGTGCCAGCAAGGCTCGGGACATATATAACACTGAAGCTTTCTTT. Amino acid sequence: CASKARDIYNTEAFF.

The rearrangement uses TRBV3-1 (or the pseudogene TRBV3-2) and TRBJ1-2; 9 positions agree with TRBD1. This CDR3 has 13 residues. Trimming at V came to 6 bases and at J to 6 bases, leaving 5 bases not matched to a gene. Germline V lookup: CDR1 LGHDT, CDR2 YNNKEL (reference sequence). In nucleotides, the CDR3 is TGTGCCAGCAGACGGGACAGGGCAGATGGCTACACCTTC. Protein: CASRRDRADGYTF.

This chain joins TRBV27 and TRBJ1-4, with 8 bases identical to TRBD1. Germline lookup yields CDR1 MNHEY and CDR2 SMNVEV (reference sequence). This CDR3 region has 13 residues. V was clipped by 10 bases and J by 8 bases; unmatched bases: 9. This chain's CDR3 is CATAGQVYEKLFF. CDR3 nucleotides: TGTGCCACCGCGGGACAGGTTTACGAAAAACTGTTTTTT.

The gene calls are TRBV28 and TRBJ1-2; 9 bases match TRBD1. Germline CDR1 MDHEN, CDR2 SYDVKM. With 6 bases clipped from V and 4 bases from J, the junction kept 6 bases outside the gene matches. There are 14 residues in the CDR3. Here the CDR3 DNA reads TGTGCCAGCAGACCGGGACAGGGTACCTATGGCTACACCTTC. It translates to CASRPGQGTYGYTF.